This is a list of T cell receptor beta chains from one sample in a study of T cell changes during pregnancy in multiple sclerosis. The protocol was immunoSEQ multiplex PCR, while the TCRdb copy is restricted to in-frame clones and leaves out a portion. The table has tens of thousands of clones, roughly 89% seen once. The source material was peripheral blood, sampled after pregnancy. Source of these receptors: a female donor in good health, enrolled as a control in a pregnancy study. Both conserved end residues are trimmed from each CDR3.

v_gene	j_gene	len	CDR3aa
TRBV7-6	TRBJ2-7	12	ASGLTGDAYEQY
TRBV18	TRBJ2-7	10	ASSPHGWEQY
TRBV19	TRBJ1-4	12	ASRSAGGNEKLF
TRBV5-6	TRBJ2-7	13	ASSVIAGDRNEQY
TRBV28	TRBJ2-7	12	ASSFLDRPYEQY
TRBV4-3	TRBJ1-4	18	ASSQAAYALSNRGGEKLF
TRBV5-4	TRBJ2-1	12	ASSPVSSYNEQF
TRBV2	TRBJ1-5	12	ASGVRQGNQPQH
TRBV6-6	TRBJ2-1	12	ASSYSNYYNEQF
TRBV2	TRBJ2-5	11	ASNPSRGETQY
TRBV4-1	TRBJ1-4	13	ASTPSGELNEKLF
TRBV7-8	TRBJ2-6	15	ASISGTGSSGANVLT
TRBV5-4	TRBJ2-2	13	ASSPPGKNTGELF
TRBV13	TRBJ2-6	14	ASAPTGESGANVLT
TRBV2	TRBJ1-2	12	ASLDREANYGYT
TRBV10-1	TRBJ2-2	13	ASSDGTANTGELF
TRBV19	TRBJ1-1	13	ASSINQWANTEAF
TRBV30	TRBJ1-2	13	AWADLGQANYGYT
TRBV9	TRBJ2-5	11	ASSVGGGETQY
TRBV6-1	TRBJ1-4	11	ASSDSTDEKLF
TRBV12-5	TRBJ1-1	15	ASGFSVYGQLNTEAF
TRBV7-2	TRBJ2-2	12	ASSLRGGTGELF
TRBV27	TRBJ1-1	14	ASSLSGQGAMTEAF
TRBV28	TRBJ1-1	11	ASSFQGNTEAF
TRBV7-9	TRBJ2-7	15	ASSATSGTSGTYEQY
TRBV9	TRBJ2-3	17	ASSAPRQTSDGRADTQY
TRBV5-6	TRBJ2-7	14	ASSLGLRQRSYEQY
TRBV4-1	TRBJ1-6	14	ASSLLRGGNNSPLH
TRBV29-1	TRBJ2-7	13	SVEEKTGGSYEQY
TRBV2	TRBJ1-1	11	ASTGQGITEAF
TRBV7-9	TRBJ1-5	12	ASSSGQINQPQH
TRBV6-1	TRBJ1-1	12	ASSEFIHNTEAF
TRBV30	TRBJ1-2	11	AWRKSGNYGYT
TRBV4-2	TRBJ2-6	13	ASSQDNSGANVLT
TRBV5-6	TRBJ1-2	14	ASSSVEQGVIYGYT
TRBV6-1	TRBJ2-4	13	ASSEVDRDKNIQY
TRBV11-2	TRBJ1-2	11	ASTNRANYGYT
TRBV6-5	TRBJ2-3	13	ASSYSGGLSDTQY
TRBV5-1	TRBJ1-4	12	ASSHGTGNEKLF
TRBV15	TRBJ2-1	13	ATSRGTGAVNEQF
TRBV7-9	TRBJ1-2	13	ASSLGTGGSYGYT
TRBV5-1	TRBJ1-2	12	ASSLIQEGSGYT
TRBV5-6	TRBJ2-3	10	ASSLGGDTQY
TRBV4-2	TRBJ2-5	14	ASSQGEGQGAKTQY
TRBV28	TRBJ1-1	11	ASTKDGQAEAF
TRBV5-4	TRBJ2-1	10	ASSSSGGVQF
TRBV30	TRBJ2-1	13	AWAPDGLAGIEQF
TRBV28	TRBJ1-6	10	ASRQLNSPLH
TRBV29-1	TRBJ2-5	18	SVEDAVWTSGDWYQETQY
TRBV5-6	TRBJ1-4	12	ASSFISGNEKLF
TRBV18	TRBJ1-2	11	ASSPGTGEGYT
TRBV5-1	TRBJ2-5	11	ASSLSTQETQY
TRBV7-2	TRBJ1-1	13	ASSLQTGRDTEAF